The rows below give T cell receptor beta chains drawn from one sample of a study of T cells in Graves' hyperthyroidism and ophthalmopathy. TCRdb itself ran the multiplex PCR reads through MiXCR, one entry per CDR3 protein. The sample has 480,000 or so distinct CDR3 sequences, under 15% seen once. The sample consisted of blood. The receptors derive from a woman younger than 35 with Graves' hyperthyroidism. The CDR3 runs from the conserved cysteine through the conserved F or W. A D gene is named only where the DNA matches it firmly. Clone size appears in some rows only: once, few, many, or a class for an expanded clone.

len,d_gene,j_gene,abundance,v_gene,CDR3aa,CDR3nt
15,TRBD2,TRBJ2-1,many,TRBV7-9,CASSPRIAGYNEQFF,TGTGCCAGCAGCCCCAGGATAGCGGGGTACAATGAGCAGTTCTTC
16,TRBD2,TRBJ2-2,many,TRBV3-1,CASSQDLSGSSGELFF,TGTGCCAGCAGCCAAGATCTGAGCGGGAGTAGCGGGGAGCTGTTTTTT
14,NA,TRBJ1-1,many,TRBV6-1,CASSVTGEALEAFF,TGTGCCAGCAGCGTGACAGGCGAGGCACTTGAAGCTTTCTTT
13,NA,TRBJ1-1,many,TRBV28,CASILQGNTEAFF,TGTGCCAGCATATTACAGGGGAACACTGAAGCTTTCTTT
13,TRBD1,TRBJ2-5,many,TRBV10-3,CATAIGTAETQYF,TGTGCCACCGCCATCGGGACAGCAGAGACCCAGTACTTC
17,TRBD1,TRBJ1-1,NA,TRBV6-1,CAISQDRANRMNTEAFF,TGTGCCATCAGTCAGGACAGGGCGAATCGCATGAACACTGAAGCTTTCTTT
14,NA,TRBJ2-7,many,TRBV3-1,CASSQAQSSYEQYF,TGTGCCAGCAGCCAAGCACAGAGCTCCTACGAGCAGTACTTC
18,TRBD2,TRBJ2-7,few,TRBV9,CASSVGLAGGPGTYEQYF,TGTGCCAGCAGCGTAGGGCTAGCGGGAGGGCCGGGGACCTACGAGCAGTACTTC
12,TRBD1,TRBJ2-3,many,TRBV12-3/TRBV12-4,CASRGTADTQYF,TGTGCCAGCAGAGGGACAGCAGATACGCAGTATTTT
15,NA,TRBJ2-5,many,TRBV24-1,CATSDARGLEETQYF,TGTGCCACCAGTGATGCGCGGGGACTTGAGGAGACCCAGTACTTC
17,TRBD2,TRBJ2-1,few,TRBV19,CASSIAPGLAVYNEQFF,TGTGCCAGTAGTATTGCTCCGGGACTAGCGGTTTACAATGAGCAGTTCTTC
16,TRBD1,TRBJ2-1,NA,TRBV11-3,CASSLPGTGGRIGQFF,TGTGCCAGCAGCTTACCAGGGACAGGGGGACGCATTGGGCAGTTCTTC
16,TRBD2,TRBJ2-1,many,TRBV5-8,CASSLAPSWTSNEQFF,TGTGCCAGCAGCTTGGCCCCGTCTTGGACTAGCAATGAGCAGTTCTTC
14,TRBD1,TRBJ1-1,many,TRBV13,CASSSTGGRTEAFF,TGTGCCAGCAGCTCTACAGGGGGAAGGACTGAAGCTTTCTTT